The clone carrying this T cell receptor (beta chain) was found once. The data were taken from a study of blood T cell repertoires in COVID-19. Original data processing: Amplification from reference gene primers served as the basis for estimated nucleated cell counts. Data came from immunoSEQ multiplex PCR; TCRdb stores just in-frame clones and leaves some out. The V and J calls and clone size were taken over from that table, and D and trimming were inferred from the DNA. The table has over 150,000 clones, 91% seen once. The CDR3 length is 14 residues. The V gene lost 2 bases and the J gene lost 1 base, with 8 bases spanning the gap. Germline V lookup: CDR1 SGHTA, CDR2 FQGNSA.

The sequence was collected from a man aged 50-59 years with acute or convalescent COVID-19. Sequencing was carried out using peripheral blood. This rearrangement joins TRBV7-2 to TRBJ2-5; D possibly corresponds to TRBD2 (6 bases). In DNA, the CDR3 is TGTGCCAGCAGCTTAATGGGGGGCCAAGAGACCCAGTACTTC. Translation: CASSLMGGQETQYF.